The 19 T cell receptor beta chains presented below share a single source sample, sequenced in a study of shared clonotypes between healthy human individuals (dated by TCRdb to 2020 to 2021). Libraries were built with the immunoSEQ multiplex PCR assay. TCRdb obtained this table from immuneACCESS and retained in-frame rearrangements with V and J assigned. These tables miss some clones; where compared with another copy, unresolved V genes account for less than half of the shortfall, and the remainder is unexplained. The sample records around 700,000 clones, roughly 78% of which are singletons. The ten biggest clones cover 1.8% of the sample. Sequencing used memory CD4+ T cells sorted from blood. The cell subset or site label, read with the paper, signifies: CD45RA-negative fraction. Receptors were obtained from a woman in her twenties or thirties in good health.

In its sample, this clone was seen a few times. For the CDR3, the DNA is TGTGCCAGCAGCCCCGGGACACCCCCGCGAGATGAGCAGTTCTTC. As protein: CASSPGTPPRDEQFF. This chain links TRBV11-2 with TRBJ2-1; the D gene is possibly TRBD1 (6 bases). The germline V and J ends were trimmed by 5 bases and 8 bases, with 19 bases remaining between them. The CDR3 has 15 amino acids. Germline V gene lookup returns CDR1 SGHAT and CDR2 FQNNGV.

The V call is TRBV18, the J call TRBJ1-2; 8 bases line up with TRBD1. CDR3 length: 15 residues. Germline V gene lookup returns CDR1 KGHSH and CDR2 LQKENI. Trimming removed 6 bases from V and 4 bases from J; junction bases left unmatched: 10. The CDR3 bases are TGTGCCAGCTCGCCCGCAGGGGGCCTTACCTATGGCTACACCTTC. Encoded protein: CASSPAGGLTYGYTF.

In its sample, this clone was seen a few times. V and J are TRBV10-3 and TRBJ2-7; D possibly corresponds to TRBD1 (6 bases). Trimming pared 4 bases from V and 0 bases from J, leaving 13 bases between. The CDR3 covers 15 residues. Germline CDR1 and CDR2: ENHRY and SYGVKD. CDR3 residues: CAISASTGYSYEQYF. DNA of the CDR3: TGTGCCATCAGTGCGTCGACAGGCTACTCCTACGAGCAGTACTTC.

CDR3 loop: CASSFAGTTRNIQYF. CDR3 coding DNA: TGTGCCAGCAGCTTCGCAGGGACTACACGAAACATTCAGTACTTC. The genes are TRBV5-4 and TRBJ2-4, with 7 bases identical to TRBD2. Germline V gene lookup returns CDR1 SGHNT and CDR2 YYREEE (reference sequence). This CDR3 region has 15 residues. V lost 2 bases, J lost 6 bases, and 8 bases stayed unmatched.

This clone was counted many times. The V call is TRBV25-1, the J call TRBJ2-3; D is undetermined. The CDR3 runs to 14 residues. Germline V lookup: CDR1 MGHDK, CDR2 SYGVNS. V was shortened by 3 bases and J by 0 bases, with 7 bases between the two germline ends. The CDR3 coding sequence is TGTGCCAGCAGTGATCGAGACAGCACAGATACGCAGTATTTT. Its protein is CASSDRDSTDTQYF.

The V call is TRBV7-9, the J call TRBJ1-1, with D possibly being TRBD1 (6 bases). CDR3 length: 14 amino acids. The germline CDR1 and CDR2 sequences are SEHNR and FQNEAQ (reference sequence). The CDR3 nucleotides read TGTGCTATCAAGGGGTGGGGGCAGGACACTGAAGCTTTCTTT. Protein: CAIKGWGQDTEAFF.

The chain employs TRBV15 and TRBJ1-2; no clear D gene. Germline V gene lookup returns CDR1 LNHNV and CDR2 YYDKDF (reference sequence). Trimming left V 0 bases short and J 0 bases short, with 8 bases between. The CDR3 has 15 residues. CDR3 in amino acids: CATSRDQSSNYGYTF. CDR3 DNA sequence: TGTGCCACCAGCAGAGATCAATCCTCTAACTATGGCTACACCTTC.

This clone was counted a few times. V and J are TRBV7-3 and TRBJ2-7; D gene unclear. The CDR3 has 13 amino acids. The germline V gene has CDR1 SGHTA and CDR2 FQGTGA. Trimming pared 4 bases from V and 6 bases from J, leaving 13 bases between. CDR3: CASSSPGLPEQYF. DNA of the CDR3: TGTGCCAGCAGCTCACCGGGCCTTCCCGAGCAGTACTTC.

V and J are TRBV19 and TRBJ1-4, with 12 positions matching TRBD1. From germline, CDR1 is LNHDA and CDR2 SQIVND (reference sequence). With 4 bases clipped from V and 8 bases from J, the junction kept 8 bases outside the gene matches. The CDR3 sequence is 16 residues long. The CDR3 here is CASSTLRDRGPEKLFF. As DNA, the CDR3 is TGTGCCAGTAGTACCCTCCGGGACAGGGGGCCCGAAAAACTGTTTTTT.

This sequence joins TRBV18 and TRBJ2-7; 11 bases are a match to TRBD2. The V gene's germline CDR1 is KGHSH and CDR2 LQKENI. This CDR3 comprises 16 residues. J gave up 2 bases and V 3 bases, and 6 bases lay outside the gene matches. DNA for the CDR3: TGTGCCAGCTCACCGGCCGGGACTAGCGGCACCTACGAGCAGTACTTC. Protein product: CASSPAGTSGTYEQYF.

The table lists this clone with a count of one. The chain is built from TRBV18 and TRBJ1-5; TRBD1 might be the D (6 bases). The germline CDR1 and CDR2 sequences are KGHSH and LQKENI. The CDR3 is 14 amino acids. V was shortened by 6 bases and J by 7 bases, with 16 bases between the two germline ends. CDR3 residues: CASSTGGARQPQHF. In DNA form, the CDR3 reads TGTGCCAGCTCCACCGGGGGGGCCCGGCAGCCCCAGCATTTT.

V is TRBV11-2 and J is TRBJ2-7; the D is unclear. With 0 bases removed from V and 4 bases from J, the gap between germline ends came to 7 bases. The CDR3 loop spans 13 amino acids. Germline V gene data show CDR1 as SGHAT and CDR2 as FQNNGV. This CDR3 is CASSLDQRYEQYF. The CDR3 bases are TGTGCCAGCAGCTTAGATCAGAGATACGAGCAGTACTTC.

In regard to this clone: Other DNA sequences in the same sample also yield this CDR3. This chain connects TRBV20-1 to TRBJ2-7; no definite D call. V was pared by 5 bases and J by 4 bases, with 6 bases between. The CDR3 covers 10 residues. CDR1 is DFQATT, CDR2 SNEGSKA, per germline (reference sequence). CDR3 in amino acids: CSAGDYEQYF. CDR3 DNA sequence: TGCAGTGCTGGGGATTACGAGCAGTACTTC.

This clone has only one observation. CDR3 sequence: CSVERLAGADTQYF. In DNA form, the CDR3 reads TGCAGCGTTGAACGACTAGCGGGGGCAGATACGCAGTATTTT. The J gene is TRBJ2-3, the V gene TRBV29-1, with TRBD2 matching over 12 bases. The V gene's germline CDR1 is SQVTM and CDR2 ANQGSEA. The CDR3 extends over 14 amino acids. The ends lost 2 bases at V and 4 bases at J; junction bases unmatched: 1.

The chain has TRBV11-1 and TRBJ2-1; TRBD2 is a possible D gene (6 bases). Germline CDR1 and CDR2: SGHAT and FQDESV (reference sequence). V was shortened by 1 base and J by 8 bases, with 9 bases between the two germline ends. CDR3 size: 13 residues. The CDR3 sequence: CASSLGLVHEQFF. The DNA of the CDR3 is TGTGCCAGCAGCTTAGGACTAGTACATGAGCAGTTCTTC.

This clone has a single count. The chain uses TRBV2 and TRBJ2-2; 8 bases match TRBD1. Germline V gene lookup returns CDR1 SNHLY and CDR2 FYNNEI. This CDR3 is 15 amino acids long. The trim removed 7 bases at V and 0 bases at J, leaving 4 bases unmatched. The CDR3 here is CASTPDRANTGELFF. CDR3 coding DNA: TGTGCCAGCACCCCGGACAGGGCGAACACCGGGGAGCTGTTTTTT.

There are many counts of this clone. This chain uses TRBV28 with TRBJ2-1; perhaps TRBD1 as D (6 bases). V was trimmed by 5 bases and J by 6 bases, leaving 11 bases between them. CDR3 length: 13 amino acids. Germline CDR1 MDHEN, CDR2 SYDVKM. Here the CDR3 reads CASSGARGNEQFF. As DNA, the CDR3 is TGTGCCAGCAGTGGTGCCAGGGGCAATGAGCAGTTCTTC.

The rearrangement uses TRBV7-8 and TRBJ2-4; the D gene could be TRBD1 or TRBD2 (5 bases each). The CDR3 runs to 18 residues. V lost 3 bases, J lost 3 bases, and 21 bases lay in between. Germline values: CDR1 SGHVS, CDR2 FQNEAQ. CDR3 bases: TGTGCCAGCAGCTTGAGGGGTTCTTCTACGGGCTACAAAAACATTCAGTACTTC. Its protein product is CASSLRGSSTGYKNIQYF.

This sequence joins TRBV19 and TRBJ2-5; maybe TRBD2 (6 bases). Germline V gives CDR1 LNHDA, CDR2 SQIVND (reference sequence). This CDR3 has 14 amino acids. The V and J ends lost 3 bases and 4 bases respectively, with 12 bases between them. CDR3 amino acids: CASSINGGGETQYF. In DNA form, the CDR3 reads TGTGCCAGTAGTATCAACGGGGGAGGAGAGACCCAGTACTTC.